This TCR beta chain is from a study of graft-versus-host responses after intestinal transplantation. Sequencing used immunoSEQ multiplex PCR; TCRdb keeps in-frame clones, though not all of them. In the table there are just over 20,000 clones, around 92% of which are singletons. Turning to this clone: Its specificity is unknown.

V lost 8 bases, J lost 4 bases, and 9 bases lay in between. This CDR3 comprises 12 residues. Germline V gives CDR1 SNHLY, CDR2 FYNNEI. Study-level points and caveats: The authors found GvH clones in recipient marrow, some appearing first in ileum or blood.

The TCR was taken from a human patient who received an intestinal transplant, so some T cells may come from the graft donor. The sample in question was PBMCs, obtained approximately 250 days after intestinal transplant. The chain combines TRBV2 with TRBJ1-3; unclear D gene. CDR3 protein: CASGPLGNTIYF. CDR3 coding DNA: TGTGCCAGCGGGCCGCTCGGAAACACCATATATTTT.